This entry features one T cell receptor (beta chain) sequence. This entry comes from a study of cytomegalovirus exposure and HLA in healthy donors. J was trimmed by 1 base and V by 3 bases; bases with no gene match: 3. CDR1 and CDR2 from the germline V gene are LNHDA and SQIVND (reference sequence). The CDR3 loop spans 15 amino acids. PCR primers comprised 60 Vbeta and 13 Jbeta primers. Using immunoSEQ multiplex PCR, the repertoire was profiled, and TCRdb retains in-frame clones only, with some absent. The sample holds 95,000 to 100,000 clones, 76% seen once. This chain links TRBV19 with TRBJ2-3; 8 bases match TRBD1. The origin of this receptor is a middle-aged man in good health and CMV-seronegative. Material for sequencing was PBMCs. DNA of the CDR3: TGTGCCAGTAGTATGGACAGGGATCGCACAGATACGCAGTATTTT. Its translation: CASSMDRDRTDTQYF.